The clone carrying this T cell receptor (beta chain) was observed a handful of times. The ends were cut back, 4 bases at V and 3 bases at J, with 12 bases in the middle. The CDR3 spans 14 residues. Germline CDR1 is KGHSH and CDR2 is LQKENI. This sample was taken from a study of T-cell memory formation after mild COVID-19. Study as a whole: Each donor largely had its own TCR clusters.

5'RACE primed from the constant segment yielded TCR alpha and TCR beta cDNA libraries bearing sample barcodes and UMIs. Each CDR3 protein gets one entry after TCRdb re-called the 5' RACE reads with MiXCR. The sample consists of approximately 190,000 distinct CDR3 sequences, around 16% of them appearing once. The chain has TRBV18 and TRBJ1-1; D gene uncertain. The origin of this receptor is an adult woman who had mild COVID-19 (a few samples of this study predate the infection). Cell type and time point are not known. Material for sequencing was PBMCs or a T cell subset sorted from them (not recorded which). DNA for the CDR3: TGTGCCAGCTCACGACAAGAGACACACACTGAAGCTTTCTTT. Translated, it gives CASSRQETHTEAFF.